These 19 T cell receptor beta chains came from one sample sequenced in a study of identifying expanded T cells in peripheral blood. Clones were read by immunoSEQ multiplex PCR, and TCRdb kept only the in-frame ones, dropping some. The sample shows around 66,000 clones, about 87% of them seen only once. The sample was blood. These receptors all come from a person between 18 and 75 years old in good health.

This chain links TRBV27 with TRBJ2-7; D may be TRBD1 or TRBD2 (5 bases each). The CDR3 spans 15 residues. Germline assignment: CDR1 MNHEY and CDR2 SMNVEV (reference sequence). Trimming cost V 2 bases and J 0 bases, with 11 bases left between them. DNA for the CDR3: TGTGCCAGCAGTTTAATTTCAGGGAGCTCCTACGAGCAGTACTTC. The encoded protein is CASSLISGSSYEQYF.

V and J are TRBV19 and TRBJ2-1; D unresolved. This CDR3 comprises 13 residues. Trimming left V 2 bases short and J 5 bases short, with 7 bases between. Germline assignment: CDR1 LNHDA and CDR2 SQIVND (reference sequence). CDR3 in DNA: TGTGCCAGTAGTATAAGGAGCCACAATGAGCAGTTCTTC. It specifies CASSIRSHNEQFF.

The V and J genes are TRBV2 and TRBJ1-4; D is unresolved. The V gene's germline CDR1 is SNHLY and CDR2 FYNNEI. There are 13 residues in the CDR3. Trimming shortened V by 7 bases and J by 8 bases, and 14 bases separated the two germline ends. In DNA, the CDR3 is TGTGCCAGCACCCTTGGGCTAGAAGAAAAACTGTTTTTT. Translating gives CASTLGLEEKLFF.

The chain's CDR3 is CASTNVAGAKEQYF. In DNA form, the CDR3 reads TGTGCCAGCACCAACGTAGCGGGAGCGAAGGAGCAGTACTTC. The rearrangement uses TRBV6-5 and TRBJ2-7; 9 bases align to TRBD2. V lost 7 bases and J lost 7; bases outside the gene matches: 11. The CDR3 is made up of 14 amino acids. Germline V CDR1 and CDR2: MNHEY, SVGAGI.

V usage is TRBV5-1 and J usage is TRBJ2-7; 8 positions agree with TRBD1. J was trimmed by 3 bases and V by 1 base; bases with no gene match: 9. Germline-derived CDR1 and CDR2 are SGHRS and YFSETQ. The CDR3 runs 16 residues. CDR3: CASSLPSRTGLYEQYF. For the CDR3, the DNA is TGCGCCAGCAGCTTGCCTTCCAGGACAGGGCTCTACGAGCAGTACTTC.

This chain links TRBV18 with TRBJ2-5; 8 bases are a match to TRBD2. CDR3 length: 14 amino acids. Germline CDR1 and CDR2: KGHSH and LQKENI. The J segment lost 4 bases and the V segment lost 3 bases, leaving 4 bases of the junction unmatched. The CDR3 protein is CASSPGTRGETQYF. In DNA, the CDR3 is TGTGCCAGCTCACCCGGGACTAGGGGAGAGACCCAGTACTTC.

The chain combines TRBV12-1 with TRBJ2-7; TRBD2, the table's D call, lacks a check against the DNA. TRBV12-1 is noted as a pseudogene. The CDR3 has 20 residues. CDR3 sequence: CASSFRDRTSGTTFSYEQYF. The CDR3 bases are TGTGCCAGCAGCTTTCGGGATCGGACTAGCGGGACGACCTTCTCCTACGAGCAGTACTTC.

This chain joins TRBV29-1 and TRBJ2-7; D may match TRBD1 or TRBD2 (5 bases each). Germline V CDR1 and CDR2: SQVTM, ANQGSEA. The CDR3 covers 11 residues. The ends were cut back, 3 bases at V and 6 bases at J, with 9 bases in the middle. CDR3 sequence: CSVDGGTEQYF. The CDR3 DNA follows: TGCAGCGTTGATGGGGGTACCGAGCAGTACTTC.

This rearrangement joins TRBV19 to TRBJ1-1, with D tentatively TRBD1 (6 bases). The CDR3 is made up of 14 amino acids. Trimming removed 10 bases from V and 7 bases from J, with 22 bases in between. The germline V gene encodes CDR1 LNHDA and CDR2 SQIVND (reference sequence). This CDR3 is CATDPSRGADEAFF. CDR3 DNA sequence: TGTGCCACCGACCCCAGTAGGGGGGCAGATGAAGCTTTCTTT.

The J gene is TRBJ1-5, the V gene TRBV30; the D gene is possibly TRBD1 (6 bases). Trimming cost V 6 bases and J 4 bases, with 16 bases left between them. The CDR3 extends over 14 amino acids. CDR1 and CDR2 from the germline V gene are GTSNPN and SVGIG (reference sequence). CDR3 residues: CACVSGGGNQPQHF. CDR3 coding DNA: TGTGCCTGCGTATCGGGGGGCGGGAATCAGCCCCAGCATTTT.

DNA for the CDR3: TGTGCCAGCAGTTCTGGGGACAGTCGGAGCACTGAAGCTTTCTTT. It encodes CASSSGDSRSTEAFF. This chain joins TRBV6-5 and TRBJ1-1; TRBD1 matches at 7 bases. J gave up 4 bases and V 4 bases, and 9 bases lay outside the gene matches. This CDR3 has 15 residues. CDR1 MNHEY and CDR2 SVGAGI come from the germline V gene.

The gene calls are TRBV6-4 and TRBJ2-1; 8 bases fit TRBD1. The CDR3 extends over 14 amino acids. V shed 6 bases, J shed 5 bases, and the junction held 6 bases outside the gene matches. CDR1 and CDR2 (germline): MRHNA, SNTAGT. This CDR3 reads CASSEQGDNNEQFF. The CDR3 DNA follows: TGTGCCAGCAGCGAACAGGGGGATAACAATGAGCAGTTCTTC.

This chain uses TRBV6-5 with TRBJ2-1, with 14 positions matching TRBD2. The CDR3 runs 15 residues. With 6 bases clipped from V and 11 bases from J, the junction kept 9 bases outside the gene matches. Germline assignment: CDR1 MNHEY and CDR2 SVGAGI. The CDR3, as DNA: TGTGCCAGCAGCCCCGGGACTAGCGGGGGAGAGAAGCAGTTCTTC. Its protein is CASSPGTSGGEKQFF.

V gene TRBV19 combines with J gene TRBJ1-4; D perhaps matches TRBD1 (5 bases). Germline V gene sequence: CDR1 LNHDA, CDR2 SQIVND (reference sequence). This CDR3 is built from 14 residues. Between the trimmed V and J ends, which lost 10 bases and 7 bases, there was a span of 19 bases. As DNA, the CDR3 is TGTGCCAACCCCTCGGGGGGATCGAGTGAAAAACTGTTTTTT. This encodes CANPSGGSSEKLFF.

The rearrangement uses TRBV2 and TRBJ2-7; the D gene is possibly TRBD1 (6 bases). The CDR3 length is 13 residues. Per the germline V gene, CDR1 is SNHLY and CDR2 is FYNNEI. Trimming pared 8 bases from V and 7 bases from J, leaving 18 bases between. CDR3 amino acids: CASGGSRGGEQYF. In DNA, the CDR3 is TGTGCCAGCGGCGGGTCCCGAGGGGGAGAGCAGTACTTC.

The V gene is TRBV15, the J gene TRBJ2-3, with 12 bases that match TRBD2. This CDR3 is 17 amino acids long. Germline CDR1 is LNHNV and CDR2 is YYDKDF (reference sequence). Trimming cost V 4 bases and J 0 bases; bases outside gene matches: 5. CDR3 bases: TGTGCCACCAGCACCCGACTAGCGGGAGTGAGCACAGATACGCAGTATTTT. This encodes CATSTRLAGVSTDTQYF.

This clone was detected a few times. The chain is built from TRBV7-9 and TRBJ1-5; 7 nucleotides match TRBD1. The CDR3 is 14 residues long. V shed 5 bases and J 0 bases; nucleotides not matched to a gene: 1. Germline V gene lookup returns CDR1 SEHNR and CDR2 FQNEAQ (reference sequence). CDR3: CASSGDSSNQPQHF. CDR3 nucleotides: TGTGCCAGCAGCGGGGACAGTAGCAATCAGCCCCAGCATTTT. The full variable domain, rest sourced from reference TRBV7-9 and TRBJ1-5, is DTGVSQNPRHKITKRGQNVTFRCDPISEHNRLYWYRQTLGQGPEFLTYFQNEAQLEKSRLLSDRFSAERPKGSFSTLEIQRTEQGDSAMYLCASSGDSSNQPQHFGDGTRLSIL.

This CDR3 reads CATASGPPAYEQYF. The CDR3 nucleotides read TGTGCCACCGCCTCAGGACCGCCCGCGTACGAGCAGTACTTC. The chain joins TRBV15 to TRBJ2-7, with unresolved D. The CDR3 length is 14 residues. Trimming shortened V by 8 bases and J by 4 bases, and 18 bases separated the two germline ends. Germline V lookup: CDR1 LNHNV, CDR2 YYDKDF (reference sequence).

This clone was recorded once. J is TRBJ2-1 and V is TRBV2; TRBD2 matches 10 bases. This CDR3 is 14 amino acids long. Trimming removed 2 bases from V and 8 bases from J; junction bases left unmatched: 3. In germline, CDR1 is SNHLY, CDR2 FYNNEI. The CDR3 DNA is TGTGCCAGCAGTGAAATAGCGGGAGGCGATGAGCAGTTCTTC. Its translation is CASSEIAGGDEQFF.